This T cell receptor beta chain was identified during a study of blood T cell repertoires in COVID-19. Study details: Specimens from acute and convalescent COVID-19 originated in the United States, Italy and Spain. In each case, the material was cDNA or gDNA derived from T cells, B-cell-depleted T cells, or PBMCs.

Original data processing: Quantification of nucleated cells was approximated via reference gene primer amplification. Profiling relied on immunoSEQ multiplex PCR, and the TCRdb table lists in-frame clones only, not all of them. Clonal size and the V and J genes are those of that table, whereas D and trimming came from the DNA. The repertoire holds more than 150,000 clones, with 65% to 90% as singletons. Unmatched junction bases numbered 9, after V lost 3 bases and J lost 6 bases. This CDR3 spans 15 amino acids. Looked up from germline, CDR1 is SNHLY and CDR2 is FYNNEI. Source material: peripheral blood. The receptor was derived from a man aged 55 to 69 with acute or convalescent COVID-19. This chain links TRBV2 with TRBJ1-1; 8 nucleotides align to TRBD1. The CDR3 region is CASSEGQGARAEAFF. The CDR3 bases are TGTGCCAGCAGTGAGGGGCAGGGGGCAAGGGCTGAAGCTTTCTTT.